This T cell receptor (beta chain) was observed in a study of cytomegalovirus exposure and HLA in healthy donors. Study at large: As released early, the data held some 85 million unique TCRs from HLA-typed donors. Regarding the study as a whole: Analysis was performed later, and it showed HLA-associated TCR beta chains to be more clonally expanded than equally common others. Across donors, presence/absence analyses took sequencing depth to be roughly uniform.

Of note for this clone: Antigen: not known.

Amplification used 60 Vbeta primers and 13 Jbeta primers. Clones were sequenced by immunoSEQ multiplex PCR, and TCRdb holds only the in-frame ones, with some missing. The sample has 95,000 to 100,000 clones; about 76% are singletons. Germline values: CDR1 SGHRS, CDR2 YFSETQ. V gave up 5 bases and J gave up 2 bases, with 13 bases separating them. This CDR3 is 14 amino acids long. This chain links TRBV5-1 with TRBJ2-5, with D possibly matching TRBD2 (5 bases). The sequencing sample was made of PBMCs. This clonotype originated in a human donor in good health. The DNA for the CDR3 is TGCGCCAGCAGTAGCGTACGGCGACAAGAGACCCAGTACTTC. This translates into CASSSVRRQETQYF.